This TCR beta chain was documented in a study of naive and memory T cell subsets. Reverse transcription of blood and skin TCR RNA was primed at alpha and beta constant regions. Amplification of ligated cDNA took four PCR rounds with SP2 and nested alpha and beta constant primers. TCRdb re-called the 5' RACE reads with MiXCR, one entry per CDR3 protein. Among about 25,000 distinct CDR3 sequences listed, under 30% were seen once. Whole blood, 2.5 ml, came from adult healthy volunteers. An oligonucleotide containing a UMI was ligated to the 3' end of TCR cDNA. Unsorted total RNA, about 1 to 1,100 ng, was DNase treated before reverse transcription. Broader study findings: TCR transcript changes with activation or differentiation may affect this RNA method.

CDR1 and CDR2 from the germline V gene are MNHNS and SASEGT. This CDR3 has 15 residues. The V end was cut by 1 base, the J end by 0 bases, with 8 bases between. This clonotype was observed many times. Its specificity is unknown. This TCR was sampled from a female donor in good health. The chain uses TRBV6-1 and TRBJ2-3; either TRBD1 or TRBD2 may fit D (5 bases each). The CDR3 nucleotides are TGTGCCAGCAGTGAAGATGGGGGAAGCACAGATACGCAGTATTTT. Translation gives CASSEDGGSTDTQYF.